The next 10 T cell receptor beta chains were all read from a single sample in a study of T-cell memory formation after mild COVID-19. TCRdb itself ran the 5' RACE reads through MiXCR, one entry per CDR3 protein. The sample holds about 110,000 distinct CDR3 sequences, about 18% seen once. Sequencing was performed on PBMCs or a T cell subset sorted from them (not recorded which). These receptors came from an adult woman who had mild COVID-19 (a few samples of this study predate the infection). Cell type and time point are not known.

The rearrangement uses TRBV29-1 and TRBJ2-2; D might be TRBD1 (5 bases). V was trimmed by 6 bases and J by 1 base, leaving 9 bases between them. From germline, CDR1 is SQVTM and CDR2 ANQGSEA. The CDR3 covers 13 residues. For the CDR3, the DNA is TGCAGCGTCCTAGGACAGAACACCGGGGAGCTGTTTTTT. Translating it yields CSVLGQNTGELFF.

This clonotype turned up a few times. V usage is TRBV30 and J usage is TRBJ2-7, with TRBD2 matching 7 bases. The CDR3 has 12 amino acids. Germline-derived CDR1 and CDR2 are GTSNPN and SVGIG (reference sequence). V trimming: 1 base; J trimming: 7 bases; junction bases outside the gene matches: 4. For the CDR3, the DNA is TGTGCCTGGAGTGATTTCGGGGGGGAGCAGTACTTC. Its translation is CAWSDFGGEQYF.

The table lists this clonotype with a few counts. V gene TRBV5-1 combines with J gene TRBJ1-3, with D tentatively TRBD1 (6 bases). The CDR3 extends over 18 amino acids. V lost 0 bases and J lost 0, with 16 bases in between. CDR1 and CDR2 from the germline V gene are SGHRS and YFSETQ. In DNA form, the CDR3 reads TGCGCCAGCAGCTTGGATCCCGACAGGTTCTACTCTGGAAACACCATATATTTT. Translation: CASSLDPDRFYSGNTIYF.

The J gene is TRBJ1-5, the V gene TRBV6-2 or TRBV6-3, with TRBD1 matching over 8 bases. The CDR3 loop spans 19 amino acids. After removal of 5 bases from V and 0 bases from J, the junction contained 15 bases not matched to a gene. Germline assignment: CDR1 MNHEY and CDR2 SVGEGT. CDR3 residues: CASSPTGTGLTLSNQPQHF. Here the CDR3 DNA reads TGTGCCAGCAGTCCTACGGGGACAGGCCTGACCCTTAGCAATCAGCCCCAGCATTTT.

This clonotype was seen more than once but under ten times. The CDR3 coding sequence is TGTGCCAGCAGTTACTCGGGACAGGGCCTCGAGACCCAGTACTTC. This translates into CASSYSGQGLETQYF. The chain carries TRBV6-6 and TRBJ2-5; 9 bases match TRBD1. Per the germline V gene, CDR1 is MNHNY and CDR2 is SVGAGI (reference sequence). Trimming cost V 0 bases and J 5 bases; bases outside gene matches: 4. The CDR3 has 15 residues.

This clonotype occurred a few times. This rearrangement joins TRBV12-3 or TRBV12-4 to TRBJ1-2; the D is unclear. CDR3 length: 14 amino acids. Trimming left V 3 bases short and J 6 bases short, with 14 bases between. The CDR3 DNA is TGTGCCAGCAGTTTGAAAATGGGGTGGGATGGCTACACCTTC. It translates to CASSLKMGWDGYTF.

This clonotype came up a few times. This rearrangement joins TRBV7-9 to TRBJ2-3; 16 bases map to TRBD2. V dropped 5 bases and J dropped 6; count of bases not matched to a gene: 5. The CDR3 runs to 16 residues. Germline V gene sequence: CDR1 SEHNR, CDR2 FQNEAQ (reference sequence). CDR3 region: CASSPGTSGRADTQYF. In nucleotides, the CDR3 is TGTGCCAGCAGCCCCGGGACTAGCGGGAGGGCGGATACGCAGTATTTT.

This clonotype was counted many times. The chain links TRBV7-9 to TRBJ2-7; D is unclear. V was shortened by 7 bases and J by 4 bases, with 14 bases between the two germline ends. This CDR3 is built from 13 residues. Germline loops: CDR1 SEHNR, CDR2 FQNEAQ (reference sequence). In DNA form, the CDR3 reads TGTGCCAGCACCGAAGAGAGCCAATACGAGCAGTACTTC. It specifies CASTEESQYEQYF.

This chain uses TRBV6-2 or TRBV6-3 with TRBJ2-2; 9 positions match TRBD2. This CDR3 is built from 16 residues. Per germline, CDR1 MNHEY and CDR2 SVGEGT. The J segment lost 4 bases and the V segment lost 5 bases, leaving 8 bases of the junction unmatched. The CDR3 nucleotides read TGTGCCAGCAGTACTACTAGCGGGCGGATCACCGGGGAGCTGTTTTTT. Its protein is CASSTTSGRITGELFF.

This clonotype appeared a few times. V usage is TRBV30 and J usage is TRBJ2-1, with D uncertain. Germline V lookup: CDR1 GTSNPN, CDR2 SVGIG (reference sequence). This CDR3 region has 14 residues. V lost 1 base to trimming and J lost 0 bases, with 7 bases between them. Written as DNA, the CDR3 is TGTGCCTGGAGTGATTCTGTCTCCTACAATGAGCAGTTCTTC. Translating gives CAWSDSVSYNEQFF.